Here is one T cell receptor beta chain with its context. Its antigen is as yet unknown. These data come from a study of a mutant IDH1 vaccine in newly diagnosed glioma. Overall study context: Treated individuals were about 60% male and approximately 38% female, averaging roughly 44 years of age.

The protocol was immunoSEQ multiplex PCR, while the TCRdb copy is restricted to in-frame clones and leaves out a portion. Of about 53,000 clones in the sample, about 88% were seen once. Findings of the study overall: Vaccination induced immune responses in around 93% of patients. Seemingly, pseudoprogression had no relation to changes in the top peripheral T cell clonotypes.

Time point: week 5, during vaccination. Doses of 300 ug of mutant IDH1 20-mer peptide were given with topical imiquimod. New WHO grade 3 or 4 IDH1-mutant, ATRX-lost astrocytomas were present in all donors. Losses at the gene ends were 4 bases for V and 0 bases for J; bases not matched to a gene: 6. Looked up from germline, CDR1 is SGHRS and CDR2 is YFSETQ. The CDR3 is made up of 15 amino acids. V and J are TRBV5-1 and TRBJ1-1, with 7 bases matching TRBD1. The TCR sequence derives from a woman in her forties or fifties with glioma. This specimen was PBMCs, taken from a glioma patient whose treatment included an IDH1 peptide vaccine. This chain's CDR3 is CASSPGQAMNTEAFF. CDR3 DNA sequence: TGCGCCAGCAGCCCCGGACAGGCCATGAACACTGAAGCTTTCTTT.